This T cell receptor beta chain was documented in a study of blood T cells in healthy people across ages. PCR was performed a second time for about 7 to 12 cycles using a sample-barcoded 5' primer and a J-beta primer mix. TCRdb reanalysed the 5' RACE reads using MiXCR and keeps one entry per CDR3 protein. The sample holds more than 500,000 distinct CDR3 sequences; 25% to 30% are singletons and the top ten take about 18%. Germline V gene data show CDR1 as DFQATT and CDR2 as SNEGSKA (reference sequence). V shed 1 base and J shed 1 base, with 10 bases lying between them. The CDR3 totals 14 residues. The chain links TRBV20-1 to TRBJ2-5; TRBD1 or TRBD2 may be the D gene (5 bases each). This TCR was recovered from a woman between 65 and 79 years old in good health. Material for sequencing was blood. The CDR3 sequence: CSARVGTGQETQYF. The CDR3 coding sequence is TGCAGTGCTAGAGTCGGGACCGGCCAAGAGACCCAGTACTTC.